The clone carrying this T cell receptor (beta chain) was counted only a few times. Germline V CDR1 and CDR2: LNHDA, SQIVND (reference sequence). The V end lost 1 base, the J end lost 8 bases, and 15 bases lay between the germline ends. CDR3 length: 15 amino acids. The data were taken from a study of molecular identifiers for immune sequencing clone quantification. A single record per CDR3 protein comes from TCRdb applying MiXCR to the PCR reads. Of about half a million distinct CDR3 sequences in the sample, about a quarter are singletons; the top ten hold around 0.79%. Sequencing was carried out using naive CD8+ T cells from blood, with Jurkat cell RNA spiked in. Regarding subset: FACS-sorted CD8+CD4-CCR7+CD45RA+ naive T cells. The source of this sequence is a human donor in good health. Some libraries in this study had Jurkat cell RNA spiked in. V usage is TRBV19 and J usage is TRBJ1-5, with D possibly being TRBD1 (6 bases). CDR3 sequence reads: CASSIVSLDSKPQHF. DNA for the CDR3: TGTGCCAGTAGTATAGTCTCTTTGGACAGCAAGCCCCAGCATTTT.